Listed below are T cell receptor beta chains from one sample, sequenced in a study of shared clonotypes between healthy human individuals. TCRdb's copy holds only in-frame clones and misses some; the assay was immunoSEQ multiplex PCR. The sample has some 900,000 clones, over 75% seen once. Sequencing was carried out using memory CD4+ T cells sorted from blood. The origin of the receptors is a man aged 18 to 30 in good health. CDR3s leave out the opening cysteine and the closing phenylalanine or tryptophan. The size of a clone is reported for some rows only, either as once, few or many, or as a class for expanded clones.

V	J	size	length	CDR3
TRBV5-1	TRBJ1-1	-	14	ASSLGRGPNRTEAF
TRBV5-1	TRBJ2-1	-	12	ASSLSRIGHGQF
TRBV27	TRBJ2-7	-	7	ASRGEQY
TRBV5-1	TRBJ1-2	-	12	ASSSTGGGYGYT
TRBV6-5	TRBJ2-2	-	13	ASRVAGAVAGELF
TRBV28	TRBJ2-6	-	14	ASSLLSFSGANVLT
TRBV28	TRBJ2-1	-	10	ASSPRRNEQF
TRBV10-3	TRBJ1-2	-	12	AISGGQDHYGYT
TRBV7-9	TRBJ1-4	-	13	ASSLGTGRNEKLF
TRBV28	TRBJ2-4	few	15	ASSPRLGGGNENIQY
TRBV30	TRBJ1-6	few	12	AWSPGTVNSPLH
TRBV5-6	TRBJ1-1	-	10	ASAQLNTEAF
TRBV5-4	TRBJ2-5	-	12	ASSLPGPLETQY
TRBV6-6	TRBJ2-2	few	11	ASSYEGAGELF
TRBV18	TRBJ2-3	-	16	ASSLYLPGTSATDTQY
TRBV27	TRBJ2-5	few	13	ASSIGQGARETQY
TRBV2	TRBJ1-6	-	12	ASSEANHNSPLH
TRBV7-3	TRBJ1-1	few	10	ASSPLGVEAF
TRBV6-6	TRBJ1-3	-	12	ASTGRGGGNTIY
TRBV6-1	TRBJ2-7	many	10	ASRPTGYEQY
TRBV5-1	TRBJ1-2	-	12	ASSLNRGPEGYT
TRBV5-5	TRBJ1-6	-	14	ASSLVAAFYNSPLH
TRBV7-2	TRBJ1-5	-	13	ASSLEPYSNQPQH
TRBV6-5	TRBJ2-7	-	9	ASSGTYEQY
TRBV5-8	TRBJ2-1	-	13	ASSPAEGHYNEQF
TRBV6-5	TRBJ1-5	few	11	ASRQGGFQPQH
TRBV4-3	TRBJ2-1	-	12	ASSQGALFNEQF
TRBV7-2	TRBJ2-5	few	12	ASSLEGSAETQY
TRBV6-5	TRBJ1-4	-	11	ASSYSINEKLF
TRBV19	TRBJ1-4	-	12	ARHRERAYEKLF
TRBV6-5	TRBJ2-1	once	10	ASRGLAGGAF
TRBV6-6	TRBJ1-3	few	10	ASSRGGNTIY
TRBV7-9	TRBJ1-1	-	11	ASSLGEQGATF
TRBV2	TRBJ2-3	-	12	ASSEWARTDTQY
TRBV21-1	TRBJ2-5	few	10	ASSNIGETQY